This TCR beta chain emerged from a study of monozygotic twins with inflammatory bowel disease (dated by TCRdb to the late 2010s). Background on the whole study: The complete study included roughly 30 monozygotic twin pairs: 19 IBD-discordant Danish pairs and nine German pairs, of which four were IBD-concordant and five were IBD-discordant. The search for disease-associated traits relied mainly on comparing IBD patients with their genetically identical healthy co-twins within discordant pairs. Each individual had, on average, about 151 000 unique TCRalpha sequences and 181 000 unique TCRbeta sequences available for analysis. The full study reports these points: Repertoire similarity did not differ between concordant and discordant twins, which could be due to limited statistical power. No single strong signal or clonotype linked to IBD turned up in the results, so the idea that one exists was not supported. Because patients were on differing immunosuppressive treatments, the repertoires may have picked up extra background noise and inter-individual variability. Compared with healthy twins, IBD patients shared fewer clonotypes with other individuals, and the difference was most pronounced in patients with signs of disease activity. Different T cell subtypes could not be distinguished in the analysis. TCRbeta repertoire diversity, by inverse Simpson index, was decreased in IBD patients compared with their healthy co-twins.

From each donor, an approximately 2.3 ml peripheral blood sample was drawn into PAXgene tubes and stored at -80 degrees C. Total RNA was isolated from whole blood with the PAXgene blood miRNA kit on an automated QIAcube, without T cell sorting. Peripheral blood from monozygotic twin pairs who were concordant or discordant for inflammatory bowel disease underwent deep TCRalpha and TCRbeta repertoire profiling using unique molecular barcoding. For every twin pair, smoking habits were documented, and each individual was categorised as a current, former or never smoker. As for this clonotype: The antigen it recognizes is unknown.

Receptors were amplified or captured by 5' RACE. The input for every TCR library was approximately 3,500 ng of total RNA. For each sample, cDNA was synthesized in eight separate reactions using SMARTScribe reverse transcriptase. During cDNA synthesis, template switching introduced unique molecular identifiers that contained a 6-nucleotide sample barcode. TCRalpha and TCRbeta cDNA was amplified in two nested PCRs of approximately 17 and 9 cycles, and bead purification was carried out after each PCR. Before amplification, the cDNA was treated with uracil DNA-glycosylase and purified using the QIAquick PCR purification kit. The second PCR added Illumina TruSeq-compatible adapters along with sample-specific barcodes. Library quality and concentration were assessed using TapeStation and Qubit, and about 5 ng of each library was pooled. The pooled libraries were sequenced with 2 x 100 bp reads and custom sequencing primers on an Illumina HiSeq2500 single-index Rapid Run. Turning to the authors' computational methods: PCR and sequencing errors were corrected by UMI-based consensus assembly using MiGEC version 1.2.6. MiXCR version 2.1.1 was used for V(D)J alignment, clonotype assembly and CDR3 extraction. Normalisation of gene usage, clonotype sharing and MAIT/NKT TCR abundance was achieved by analysing the top 1000, 10 000 and 20 000 clonotypes per sample. Diversity was computed as the inverse Simpson index with the vegan R package after downsampling to 27 000 UMIs. Statistical testing used paired Mann-Whitney U tests on the discordant twin pairs and applied Benjamini-Hochberg correction for multiple testing. TCRdb reprocessed the reads into one record per CDR3 protein sequence, lacking DNA. Clone size and V and J calls follow TCRdb, not the original study. This sample's table contains around 380,000 distinct CDR3 sequences. Of the sample, around 2.3% falls within the top ten clones.

The CDR3 covers 12 residues, taking in both the cysteine and the phenylalanine. No DNA sequence was recorded. The germline V gene provides CDR1 MNHNS and CDR2 SASEGT. The sequence was collected from a human donor with ulcerative colitis or Crohn's disease, or a healthy co-twin of an affected twin (not recorded which). The sequenced sample consisted of blood. The chain is made from TRBV6-1 and TRBJ1-5. CDR3 sequence: CASSVKAEPQHF.